This T cell receptor beta chain was recorded in a study of blood T cell repertoires in COVID-19. Study as a whole: Both acute and convalescent COVID-19 samples were obtained from the United States, Italy and Spain.

Germline CDR1 reads LGHDT; CDR2 reads YNNKEL (reference sequence). Losses at the gene ends were 4 bases for V and 7 bases for J; bases not matched to a gene: 12. The CDR3 spans 15 residues. This clone was detected a few times. Only in-frame clones appear in the TCRdb table, and some are missing; sequencing was by immunoSEQ multiplex PCR. The sample includes 150,000 to 200,000 clones, about 84% seen only once; the top ten take around a sixth. This clonotype originated in a person aged 70 to 85 with COVID-19, enrolled during active disease. The chain has TRBV3-1 (or the pseudogene TRBV3-2) and TRBJ1-2; 7 bases match TRBD1. The sample comprised peripheral blood. CDR3 nucleotide sequence: TGTGCCAGCAGCCCTACCAAGACAGGGACTCTTGGCTACACCTTC. Its protein is CASSPTKTGTLGYTF.